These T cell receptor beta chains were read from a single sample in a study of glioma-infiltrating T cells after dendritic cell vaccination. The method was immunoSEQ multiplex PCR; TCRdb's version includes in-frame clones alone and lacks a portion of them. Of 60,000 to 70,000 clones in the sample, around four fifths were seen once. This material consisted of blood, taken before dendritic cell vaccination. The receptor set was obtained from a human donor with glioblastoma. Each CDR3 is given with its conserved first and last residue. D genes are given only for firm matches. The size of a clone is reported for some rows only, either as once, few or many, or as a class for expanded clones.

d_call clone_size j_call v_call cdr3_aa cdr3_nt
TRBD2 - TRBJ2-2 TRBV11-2 CASSHPLASGDSGELFF TGTGCCAGCAGCCACCCCTTAGCTAGCGGGGATAGCGGGGAGCTGTTTTTT
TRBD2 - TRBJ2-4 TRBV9 CASSPPSGGPAKNIQYF TGTGCCAGCAGCCCCCCCAGCGGGGGCCCCGCCAAAAACATTCAGTACTTC
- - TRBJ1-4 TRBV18 CASSPIADFNEKLFF TGTGCCAGCTCACCAATCGCAGACTTCAATGAAAAACTGTTTTTT
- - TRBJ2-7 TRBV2 CASSEEASYEQYF TGTGCCAGCAGTGAGGAGGCGTCCTACGAGCAGTACTTC
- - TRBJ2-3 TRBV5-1 CASSLAGSGGYGTDTQYF TGCGCCAGCAGCTTGGCGGGAAGTGGGGGCTATGGCACAGATACGCAGTATTTT
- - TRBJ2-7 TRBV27 CASSFGPSYEQYF TGTGCCAGCAGTTTTGGGCCCTCCTACGAGCAGTACTTC
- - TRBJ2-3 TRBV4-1 CASSQGQTIRNTQYF TGCGCCAGCAGCCAAGGACAGACCATCAGGAATACGCAGTATTTT
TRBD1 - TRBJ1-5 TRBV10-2 CASGQGDQPQHF TGCGCCAGCGGACAGGGGGACCAGCCCCAGCATTTT
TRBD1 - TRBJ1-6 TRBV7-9 CASSYSTGVSYNSPLHF TGTGCCAGCAGCTATTCGACAGGGGTCTCCTATAATTCACCCCTCCACTTT
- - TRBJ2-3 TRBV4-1 CASSPTARTRTDTQYF TGCGCCAGCAGCCCAACGGCAAGGACTCGCACAGATACGCAGTATTTT
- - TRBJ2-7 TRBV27 CASSLSSTDSYEQYF TGTGCCAGCAGTTTATCCTCGACGGACTCCTACGAGCAGTACTTC
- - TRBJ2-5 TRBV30 CAWSVSGETQYF TGTGCCTGGAGTGTAAGCGGGGAGACCCAGTACTTC
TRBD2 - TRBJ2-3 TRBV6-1 CAIRTSGADTQYF TGTGCCATCAGGACTAGCGGGGCGGATACGCAGTATTTT
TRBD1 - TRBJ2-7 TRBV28 CASVGGHEQYF TGTGCCAGCGTAGGGGGCCACGAGCAGTACTTC
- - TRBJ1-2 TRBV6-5 CASSYGQLGDYGYTF TGTGCCAGCAGTTACGGGCAGCTCGGGGACTATGGCTACACCTTC
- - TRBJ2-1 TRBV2 CASSGGAYNEQFF TGTGCCAGCAGTGGGGGGGCCTACAATGAGCAGTTCTTC
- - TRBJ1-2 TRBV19 CASSIEDRGSYTF TGTGCCAGTAGTATTGAGGACCGGGGGAGCTACACCTTC
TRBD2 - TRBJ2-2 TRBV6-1 CASSEGGGATGELFF TGTGCCAGCAGTGAAGGCGGGGGGGCCACCGGGGAGCTGTTTTTT
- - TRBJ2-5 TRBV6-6 CASVPLWGRHQETQYF TGTGCCAGCGTCCCCCTGTGGGGCAGACACCAAGAGACCCAGTACTTC
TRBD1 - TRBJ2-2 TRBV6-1 CASSGTGNTGELFF TGTGCCAGCTCGGGGACAGGGAACACCGGGGAGCTGTTTTTT
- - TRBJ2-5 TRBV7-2 CASSFRDTKETQYF TGTGCCAGCAGCTTTCGGGACACTAAAGAGACCCAGTACTTC
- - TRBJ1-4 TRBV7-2 CASSFRGNEKLFF TGTGCCAGCAGCTTTAGAGGGAATGAAAAACTGTTTTTT
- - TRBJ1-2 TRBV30 CAWSVRGQDGYTF TGTGCCTGGAGTGTAAGGGGCCAGGATGGCTACACCTTC
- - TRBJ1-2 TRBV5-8 CASSLAGRNYGYTF TGTGCCAGCAGCTTGGCCGGCAGGAACTATGGCTACACCTTC
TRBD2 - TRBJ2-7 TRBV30 CAWKLGGGGPLRDEQYF TGTGCCTGGAAACTAGGCGGGGGGGGCCCCCTGCGGGACGAGCAGTACTTC
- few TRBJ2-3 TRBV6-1 CASSLLAVSTDTQYF TGTGCCAGCAGTCTATTAGCGGTGAGCACAGATACGCAGTATTTT
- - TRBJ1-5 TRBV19 CASKRAGNQPQHF TGTGCCAGTAAAAGGGCAGGGAATCAGCCCCAGCATTTT
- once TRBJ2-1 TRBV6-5 CASSRQLLVEQFF TGTGCCAGCAGTAGACAGTTGCTGGTTGAGCAGTTCTTC
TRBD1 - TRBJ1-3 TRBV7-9 CASSFGGQGANTIYF TGTGCCAGCAGCTTTGGGGGACAGGGAGCAAACACCATATATTTT
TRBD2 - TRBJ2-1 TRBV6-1 CASSEQLAALGNEQFF TGTGCCAGCAGTGAGCAACTAGCGGCCTTGGGGAATGAGCAGTTCTTC
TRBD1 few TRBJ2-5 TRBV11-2 CASSPWTGDAETQYF TGTGCCAGCAGCCCCTGGACAGGAGACGCGGAGACCCAGTACTTC